One sample yielded the 19 T cell receptor beta chains listed below, sequenced in a study of blood T cell repertoires in COVID-19. Measured with immunoSEQ multiplex PCR; TCRdb has only the in-frame clones, and not every one. The table has some 88,000 clones, approximately 86% seen once. Sequencing input: peripheral blood. These receptors all come from a man aged 55 to 69 with acute or convalescent COVID-19.

Comments on this clone: Other DNA sequences within the sample encode an identical CDR3. This chain connects TRBV6-5 to TRBJ1-1; D is unclear. Trimming removed 8 bases from V and 4 bases from J, with 8 bases in between. CDR3 length: 11 amino acids. The germline V gene encodes CDR1 MNHEY and CDR2 SVGAGI. The CDR3 nucleotides are TGTGCCAGCCGACATATCACTGAAGCTTTCTTT. As protein: CASRHITEAFF.

J is TRBJ2-6 and V is TRBV2; 9 nucleotides align to TRBD1. V trimming: 4 bases; J trimming: 0 bases; junction bases outside the gene matches: 22. There are 23 residues in the CDR3. Germline V lookup: CDR1 SNHLY, CDR2 FYNNEI. DNA of the CDR3: TGTGCCAGCAGTGCCGAGACAGGGGGTGAGCGAGCCCTCCGGGGCTCTGGGGCCAACGTCCTGACTTTC. Translation: CASSAETGGERALRGSGANVLTF. The full variable domain, in which reference TRBV2 and TRBJ2-6 provide the parts outside the CDR3, is EPEVTQTPSHQVTQMGQEVILRCVPISNHLYFYWYRQILGQKVEFLVSFYNNEISEKSEIFDDQFSVERPDGSNFTLKIRSTKLEDSAMYFCASSAETGGERALRGSGANVLTFGAGSRLTVL.

The chain joins TRBV18 to TRBJ1-3; D might be TRBD1 (6 bases). V lost 6 bases and J lost 2, with 11 bases in between. The germline gives CDR1 KGHSH, CDR2 LQKENI. The CDR3 length is 14 residues. CDR3: CASSPGDTGNTIYF. The CDR3 DNA follows: TGTGCCAGCTCCCCAGGGGACACTGGAAACACCATATATTTT.

This clone was recorded once. The gene calls are TRBV6-5 and TRBJ1-5; the D gene is possibly TRBD1 (5 bases). CDR1 and CDR2 from the germline V gene are MNHEY and SVGAGI. The V end was cut by 6 bases, the J end by 5 bases, with 11 bases between. CDR3 size: 13 residues. DNA of the CDR3: TGTGCCAGCAGGACAGCTTACCATCAGCCCCAGCATTTT. Residues: CASRTAYHQPQHF.

This clone occurred a few times. The chain employs TRBV10-3 and TRBJ2-1; perhaps TRBD2 as D (5 bases). From germline, CDR1 is ENHRY and CDR2 SYGVKD. This CDR3 spans 13 amino acids. V was clipped by 9 bases and J by 0 bases, with 9 bases between them. The DNA for the CDR3 is TGTGCCATAATGGCGGGCTCCTACAATGAGCAGTTCTTC. Translated: CAIMAGSYNEQFF.

The V gene is TRBV6-2 or TRBV6-3, the J gene TRBJ2-3; TRBD2 is a possible D gene (6 bases). Trimming stripped 2 bases from V and 2 bases from J, with 11 bases between. Germline loops: CDR1 MNHEY, CDR2 SVGEGT. The length of the CDR3 is 15 residues. The CDR3 DNA is TGTGCCAGCAGTTACACGGGACTTTCCACAGATACGCAGTATTTT. It yields the protein CASSYTGLSTDTQYF.

V usage is TRBV9 and J usage is TRBJ1-1, with D tentatively TRBD1 (5 bases). This CDR3 has 14 amino acids. Germline assignment: CDR1 SGDLS and CDR2 YYNGEE. V lost 6 bases and J 2 bases, leaving 14 bases between the germline ends. The CDR3 loop reads CASKQTDTNTEAFF. The CDR3 DNA follows: TGTGCCAGCAAACAGACGGACACAAACACTGAAGCTTTCTTT.

The chain has TRBV19 and TRBJ2-2, with D tentatively TRBD1 (7 bases). Germline V gene data show CDR1 as LNHDA and CDR2 as SQIVND (reference sequence). V was pared by 5 bases and J by 7 bases, with 20 bases between. The CDR3 has 16 residues. The CDR3 DNA follows: TGTGCCAGTAGTCTGGGACAGTCCCAGGGGGGCGGGGAGCTGTTTTTT. Residues: CASSLGQSQGGGELFF.

The rearrangement joins TRBV3-1 (or the pseudogene TRBV3-2) to TRBJ2-6; 10 bases line up with TRBD1. The V gene end was trimmed by 5 bases and the J gene end by 6 bases; junction bases not matched to a gene: 4. Germline loops: CDR1 LGHDT, CDR2 YNNKEL (reference sequence). The CDR3 has 15 residues. CDR3 in amino acids: CASSDRGRKANVLTF. CDR3 DNA sequence: TGTGCCAGCAGCGACAGGGGGCGCAAGGCCAACGTCCTGACTTTC.

This chain links TRBV5-1 with TRBJ1-2; 8 bases align to TRBD1. In germline, CDR1 is SGHRS, CDR2 YFSETQ. V gave up 0 bases and J gave up 7 bases; unmatched junction bases: 8. CDR3 size: 15 residues. The DNA of the CDR3 is TGCGCCAGCAGCTTGGACAGGGGGATGTTGGGTGGCTACACCTTC. It specifies CASSLDRGMLGGYTF. Full variable domain (remainder filled in from reference TRBV5-1 and TRBJ1-2): KAGVTQTPRYLIKTRGQQVTLSCSPISGHRSVSWYQQTPGQGLQFLFEYFSETQRNKGNFPGRFSGRQFSNSRSEMNVSTLELGDSALYLCASSLDRGMLGGYTFGSGTRLTVV.

The J gene is TRBJ2-1, the V gene TRBV19; 8 bases are a match to TRBD1. The CDR3 covers 16 residues. The germline CDR1 and CDR2 sequences are LNHDA and SQIVND (reference sequence). V trimming: 4 bases; J trimming: 6 bases; junction bases outside the gene matches: 11. CDR3 bases: TGTGCCAGTAGTAGTCTCCTCGGACAGGGTCGCAATGAGCAGTTCTTC. It specifies CASSSLLGQGRNEQFF.

The chain carries TRBV5-4 and TRBJ2-7; tentative D call: TRBD1 (5 bases). V was shortened by 4 bases and J by 5 bases, with 16 bases between the two germline ends. This CDR3 is 14 amino acids long. Germline V CDR1 and CDR2: SGHNT, YYREEE (reference sequence). The CDR3, as DNA: TGTGCCAGCAGCCCTTTTCAGGGCCTCCACGAGCAGTACTTC. Translating gives CASSPFQGLHEQYF. Full variable domain (missing parts from reference TRBV5-4 and TRBJ2-7): ETGVTQSPTHLIKTRGQQVTLRCSSQSGHNTVSWYQQALGQGPQFIFQYYREEENGRGNFPPRFSGLQFPNYSSELNVNALELDDSALYLCASSPFQGLHEQYFGPGTRLTVT.

The chain joins TRBV5-6 to TRBJ2-1, with 10 bases aligning to TRBD1. J lost 7 bases, V lost 3 bases, and 10 bases had no gene match. CDR3 length equals 16 residues. Germline V lookup: CDR1 SGHDT, CDR2 YYEEEE. The CDR3 region has the DNA TGTGCCAGCAGCTCAACCGGGACAGGGGTGGGGAATGAGCAGTTCTTC. Its protein is CASSSTGTGVGNEQFF.

The table lists this clone with a count of one. The chain employs TRBV11-2 and TRBJ1-6, with D uncertain. Looked up from germline, CDR1 is SGHAT and CDR2 is FQNNGV. The CDR3 extends over 12 amino acids. V was clipped by 5 bases and J by 7 bases, with 6 bases between them. DNA of the CDR3: TGTGCCAGCAGCCCGTTCAATTCACCCCTCCACTTT. Its protein is CASSPFNSPLHF.

This clone occurred a few times. This chain links TRBV7-2 with TRBJ2-1; unclear D gene. Germline V gives CDR1 SGHTA, CDR2 FQGNSA. The CDR3 sequence is 13 residues long. V gave up 5 bases and J gave up 4 bases, with 9 bases separating them. In DNA, the CDR3 is TGTGCCAGCAGCCCTCCCCCGTACAATGAGCAGTTCTTC. This gives the protein CASSPPPYNEQFF.

The chain links TRBV10-2 to TRBJ2-5; TRBD2 matches 12 bases. CDR1 is WSHSY, CDR2 SAAADI, per germline. With V trimmed by 7 bases and J by 6 bases, 6 bases remained unmatched. The CDR3 sequence is 14 residues long. This CDR3 is CASTLAGGLKTQYF. The CDR3 DNA reads TGCGCCAGCACCCTAGCGGGGGGGCTAAAGACCCAGTACTTC.

The V call is TRBV14, the J call TRBJ2-3; TRBD2 matches 11 bases. CDR3 length: 18 residues. CDR1 is SGHDN, CDR2 FVKESK, per germline. Trimming removed 0 bases from V and 2 bases from J; junction bases left unmatched: 7. CDR3 sequence reads: CASSQDVASGGSTDTQYF. CDR3 nucleotide sequence: TGTGCCAGCAGCCAAGATGTTGCTAGCGGGGGGTCCACAGATACGCAGTATTTT.

The chain recombines TRBV7-2 with TRBJ2-1, with a weak D call TRBD2 (6 bases). The V gene's germline CDR1 is SGHTA and CDR2 FQGNSA. The CDR3 spans 17 residues. With 1 base removed from V and 0 bases from J, the gap between germline ends came to 13 bases. CDR3 region: CASSLVGAGPSYNEQFF. CDR3 nucleotides: TGTGCCAGCAGCTTAGTGGGAGCGGGCCCCTCCTACAATGAGCAGTTCTTC.

This rearrangement joins TRBV7-2 to TRBJ1-4; 9 nucleotides agree with TRBD1. The CDR3 consists of 14 residues. V shed 3 bases and J 7 bases; nucleotides not matched to a gene: 3. CDR1 and CDR2 (germline): SGHTA, FQGNSA. The DNA for the CDR3 is TGTGCCAGCAGCTTTGACAGGGGGGCTGAAAAACTGTTTTTT. Translation: CASSFDRGAEKLFF.